This TCR beta chain came from a study of neurological immune-mediated disorders. Whole-study results and caveats: The multiple sclerosis repertoire cluster showed no association with any clinical or MRI feature. The authors stated that larger cohorts are needed. HTLV-1-associated myelopathy led in TCR clonal expansion, while multiple sclerosis ranked lowest, below healthy controls.

A word on this clonotype: The antigen is undetermined.

Over 180 million TCR-beta sequences (from 15-18 subjects) were yielded by each sequencing run. TCRdb re-called the 5' RACE reads through MiXCR, storing one row per CDR3 protein. The sample yields fewer than 80,000 distinct CDR3 sequences, around 5.5% seen once. The clonotype was recovered from a woman in her thirties with multiple sclerosis. The sequenced sample consisted of PBMCs.

The CDR3 region has the DNA TGTGCCAGCAGTCAATCCTCGGTGGGGGCGCGAGCTTTCTTT. Amino acids: CASSQSSVGARAFF. V gene TRBV3-1 combines with J gene TRBJ1-1; tentatively, D is TRBD1 (6 bases). V was cut by 6 bases and J by 10 bases, with 21 bases left in between. Per the germline V gene, CDR1 is LGHDT and CDR2 is YNNKEL (reference sequence). The CDR3 runs 14 residues.